Below are 7 T cell receptor beta chains sequenced from a single sample in a study of vaccination and CD4 T cells after COVID-19. Treatment meaning: roughly 11-day PBMC culture with coronavirus spike peptide pools or control peptides (ViraFEST assay). Their antigens remain unidentified. The study sequenced cultured CD4+ T cell DNA using the Oncomine TCR Beta short-read assay. TCRdb used MiXCR to reprocess the PCR reads, holding one entry per CDR3 protein. The sample has about 15,000 distinct CDR3 sequences; 48% are singletons. This specimen was CD4+ T cells from blood, cultured in vitro, taken before SARS-CoV-2 vaccination. These receptors originate from a human donor who had recovered from COVID-19.

This clonotype was seen more than once but under ten times. This chain connects TRBV7-8 to TRBJ2-2; 8 bases line up with TRBD2. Germline CDR1 is SGHVS and CDR2 is FQNEAQ. The CDR3 contains 18 residues. V dropped 2 bases and J dropped 1; count of bases not matched to a gene: 9. The CDR3 bases are TGTGCCAGCAGCTTACCCCTAAGGCTAGCGGGGAACACCGGGGAGCTGTTTTTT. Its protein is CASSLPLRLAGNTGELFF.

This chain links TRBV7-8 with TRBJ2-7; maybe TRBD2 (6 bases). Per the germline V gene, CDR1 is SGHVS and CDR2 is FQNEAQ. This CDR3 contains 13 residues. Trimming left V 5 bases short and J 6 bases short, with 14 bases between. The CDR3 DNA reads as TGTGCCAGCAGCACTCGGAGGGCTGGCGAGCAGTACTTC. Protein: CASSTRRAGEQYF.

The chain combines TRBV20-1 with TRBJ2-1, with TRBD2 matching over 13 bases. Germline CDR1 and CDR2: DFQATT and SNEGSKA (reference sequence). V trimming: 5 bases; J trimming: 6 bases; junction bases outside the gene matches: 7. The CDR3 is 15 residues long. The CDR3 reads CSAAGLAGVGNEQFF. DNA of the CDR3: TGCAGTGCTGCCGGACTAGCGGGAGTTGGCAATGAGCAGTTCTTC.

Only a few counts were recorded for this clonotype. V gene TRBV11-2 combines with J gene TRBJ2-5, with D maybe TRBD2 (6 bases). Germline V gene sequence: CDR1 SGHAT, CDR2 FQNNGV. This CDR3 is 14 amino acids long. V lost 2 bases and J lost 1, with 8 bases in between. The CDR3 sequence is CASSLMTSQETQYF. The CDR3 DNA reads as TGTGCCAGCAGCTTAATGACTAGCCAAGAGACCCAGTACTTC.

V gene TRBV19 combines with J gene TRBJ1-2, with 10 nucleotides matching TRBD1. The CDR3 loop spans 15 amino acids. Germline CDR1 LNHDA, CDR2 SQIVND (reference sequence). After removal of 4 bases from V and 2 bases from J, the junction contained 4 bases not matched to a gene. The CDR3 region has the DNA TGTGCCAGTAGTAGAAGGACAGGGGGGAACTATGGCTACACCTTC. This gives the protein CASSRRTGGNYGYTF.

J is TRBJ2-3 and V is TRBV6-2 or TRBV6-3; TRBD2 aligns across 10 bases. Trimming removed 6 bases from V and 6 bases from J; junction bases left unmatched: 9. The CDR3 extends over 15 amino acids. The germline gives CDR1 MNHEY, CDR2 SVGEGT. CDR3 sequence reads: CASSPRLAGGDTQYF. Written as DNA, the CDR3 is TGTGCCAGCAGCCCGAGACTAGCGGGCGGGGATACGCAGTATTTT.

This sequence joins TRBV12-3 or TRBV12-4 and TRBJ2-3; D is uncertain. This CDR3 comprises 15 residues. V was shortened by 7 bases and J by 5 bases, with 19 bases between the two germline ends. CDR3 coding DNA: TGTGCCAGCACGCAAGGGTTCCCTTCGGAAGATACGCAGTATTTT. As protein: CASTQGFPSEDTQYF.